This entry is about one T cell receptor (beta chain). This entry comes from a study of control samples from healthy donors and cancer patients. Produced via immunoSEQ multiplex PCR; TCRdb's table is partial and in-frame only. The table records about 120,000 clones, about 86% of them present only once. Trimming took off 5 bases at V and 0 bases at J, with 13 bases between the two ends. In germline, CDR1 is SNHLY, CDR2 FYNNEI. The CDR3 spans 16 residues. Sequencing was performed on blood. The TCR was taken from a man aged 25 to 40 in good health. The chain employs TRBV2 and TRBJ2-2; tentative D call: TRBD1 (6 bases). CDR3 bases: TGTGCCAGCAGTTTACAGGGCCCTTCGAACACCGGGGAGCTGTTTTTT. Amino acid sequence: CASSLQGPSNTGELFF.